The clone carrying this TCR beta chain has only a few counts. Germline-derived CDR1 and CDR2 are MDHEN and SYDVKM. Trimming left V 10 bases short and J 9 bases short, with 22 bases between. The CDR3 is 14 residues long. Treatment meaning: over 15 received Ad26.COV2.S at low or high dose, single or two shots; 5 received placebo; per-sample allocation not given. Day 63 following the first vaccine or placebo injection was when the samples were taken. The data belong to a study of Ad26.COV2.S vaccination and SARS-CoV-2 variants. Produced via immunoSEQ multiplex PCR; TCRdb's table is partial and in-frame only. Altogether about 480,000 clones are present, approximately 90% being singletons, with the ten largest covering roughly 12%.

The gene calls are TRBV28 and TRBJ1-5; weak D call: TRBD1 (6 bases). This receptor was obtained from a person aged 18-65 years who received the Ad26.COV2.S COVID-19 vaccine or a placebo. The input for sequencing was peripheral blood, taken in a trial of Ad26.COV2.S vaccine versus placebo. Written as DNA, the CDR3 is TGTGCCACCTCCCCGGGGACACCACTTACGCCCCAGCATTTT. Translating gives CATSPGTPLTPQHF.